Shown below are 26 T cell receptor beta chains from a single sample sequenced in a study of tumor and adjacent non-tumor tissue in lung cancer. A modified ARM-PCR protocol with three rounds of nested PCR amplified TCRbeta. MiXCR, applied by TCRdb to the multiplex PCR reads, yields one record per CDR3 protein. The table lists roughly 140,000 distinct CDR3 sequences, around 66% of them singletons. This sample's RNA came from whole unsorted tissue. The specimen sequenced was lung tumor tissue. Receptors originate from a man aged 60 to 75 with small cell lung cancer.

On this clonotype itself: At one end the junction does not follow the germline gene, possibly because of a read error. This chain connects TRBV20-1 to TRBJ2-1, with 8 bases lining up with TRBD2. This CDR3 is built from 14 residues. The germline V gene encodes CDR1 DFQATT and CDR2 SNEGSKA (reference sequence). The CDR3 is CSARPDGAGGEQFF. CDR3 coding DNA: TGTAGTGCTAGACCCGACGGCGCGGGGGGTGAGCAGTTCTTC.

This chain links TRBV20-1 with TRBJ2-6, with D tentatively TRBD1 (6 bases). The CDR3 covers 14 residues. Germline V lookup: CDR1 DFQATT, CDR2 SNEGSKA (reference sequence). Trimming left V 6 bases short and J 16 bases short, with 25 bases between. The CDR3 loop reads CSAQGQNSIAQLTF. As DNA, the CDR3 is TGCAGTGCCCAAGGACAGAACTCCATTGCACAACTGACTTTC.

There are many counts of this clonotype. The chain employs TRBV6-2 or TRBV6-3 and TRBJ2-3; D may be TRBD2 (6 bases). V was cut by 6 bases and J by 4 bases, with 17 bases left in between. The CDR3 runs to 15 residues. The germline CDR1 and CDR2 sequences are MNHEY and SVGEGT. CDR3 protein: CASSDLGGPSDTQYF. CDR3 coding DNA: TGTGCCAGCAGCGACCTCGGAGGGCCCTCAGATACGCAGTATTTT.

This clonotype came up a few times. The chain uses TRBV2 and TRBJ1-5; TRBD1 might be the D (6 bases). CDR1 SNHLY and CDR2 FYNNEI come from the germline V gene. There are 15 residues in the CDR3. Trimming left V 6 bases short and J 3 bases short, with 15 bases between. The CDR3 coding sequence is TGTGCCAGCAGGAGGGGGGAATTGAACAATCAGCCCCAGCATTTT. It yields the protein CASRRGELNNQPQHF.

This clonotype was detected once. The conserved closing phenylalanine or tryptophan is absent in this CDR3, likely reflecting a read error. V gene TRBV11-1 combines with J gene TRBJ1-1, with a tentative D call TRBD1 (6 bases). Germline loops: CDR1 SGHAT, CDR2 FQDESV (reference sequence). V lost 5 bases, J lost 2 bases, and 21 bases lay in between. This CDR3 has 17 residues. CDR3 loop: CASSRDPEQGKNTEAFY. CDR3 nucleotides: TGTGCCAGCAGCCGCGACCCGGAACAGGGAAAAAACACTGAAGCTTTCTAT.

This clonotype was detected many times. The chain has TRBV12-3 or TRBV12-4 and TRBJ1-5; 7 positions agree with TRBD1. There are 16 residues in the CDR3. J lost 5 bases, V lost 6 bases, and 13 bases had no gene match. The CDR3 sequence is CASRISGRGGDQPQHF. In DNA, the CDR3 is TGTGCCAGCAGAATTTCTGGCAGGGGGGGAGATCAGCCCCAGCATTTT.

This clonotype was observed many times. The chain is built from TRBV11-2 and TRBJ1-3, with D possibly being TRBD1 (6 bases). V was pared by 2 bases and J by 0 bases, with 11 bases between. The CDR3 has 16 residues. Germline V gene lookup returns CDR1 SGHAT and CDR2 FQNNGV. For the CDR3, the DNA is TGTGCCAGCAGCTTAATGGGGGCCCACTCTGGAAACACCATATATTTT. Protein sequence: CASSLMGAHSGNTIYF.

The table lists this clonotype with a count of one. The junction departs from germline at one end; a sequencing error may be responsible. This chain links TRBV20-1 with TRBJ1-5, with D perhaps TRBD1 (5 bases). Germline V CDR1 and CDR2: DFQATT, SNEGSKA (reference sequence). The CDR3 extends over 13 amino acids. Written as DNA, the CDR3 is TGCAGTGCCAAGGAGGGGCCGGATCAGCCCCAGCATTTC. It yields the protein CSAKEGPDQPQHF.

The gene calls are TRBV11-3 and TRBJ2-1; D not resolved. The CDR3 sequence is 15 residues long. In germline, CDR1 is SGHNT, CDR2 YENEEA. The CDR3: CVGNLEPRSYNEQFF. CDR3 DNA sequence: TGTGTCGGCAACTTAGAGCCCCGCTCCTACAATGAGCAGTTCTTC.

Remarks on this clonotype: Because it lacks the conserved phenylalanine or tryptophan at the end, this CDR3 is likely a read error. V is TRBV20-1 and J is TRBJ1-1; D unresolved. V lost 1 base and J lost 5, with 17 bases in between. Germline V gene sequence: CDR1 DFQATT, CDR2 SNEGSKA (reference sequence). This CDR3 has 15 amino acids. This CDR3 is CSARAGSRSGTEAFS. In nucleotides, the CDR3 is TGCAGTGCTAGAGCCGGGAGTCGGTCAGGTACTGAAGCTTTCTCT.

On this clonotype itself: A much larger clone sits a single nucleotide away, making a read error possible. The V gene is TRBV20-1, the J gene TRBJ1-1; weak D call: TRBD1 (5 bases). Germline V gene data show CDR1 as DFQATT and CDR2 as SNEGSKA (reference sequence). The CDR3 is 12 amino acids. The CDR3 spells CSAGGVNAEAFF. The DNA for the CDR3 is TGCAGTGCCGGGGGGGTGAACGCTGAAGCTTTCTTT.

About this clonotype itself: One base away lies a much larger clone, so this may be a sequencing read error. V gene TRBV20-1 combines with J gene TRBJ2-1; D might be TRBD2 (5 bases). The CDR3 totals 14 residues. Germline CDR1 and CDR2: DFQATT and SNEGSKA (reference sequence). Trimming shortened V by 8 bases and J by 1 base, and 15 bases separated the two germline ends. Here the CDR3 reads CSSPSGTSYNEQFF. As DNA, the CDR3 is TGCAGTTCTCCAAGCGGTACGTCCTACAATGAGCAGTTCTTC.

The chain links TRBV5-6 to TRBJ2-3; TRBD2 agrees at 11 bases. CDR1 and CDR2 from the germline V gene are SGHDT and YYEEEE. CDR3 size: 18 residues. J gave up 3 bases and V 0 bases, and 9 bases lay outside the gene matches. The chain's CDR3 is CASSLVQTSGIGTDTQYF. The DNA of the CDR3 is TGTGCCAGCAGCTTGGTACAGACTAGCGGGATAGGTACAGATACGCAGTATTTT.

This clonotype was seen once. No conserved phenylalanine or tryptophan ends this CDR3, so it is likely a read error. For the CDR3, the DNA is TGTGTCAGCAGCGGACAGAGGCGCGAGCAGTACATC. Translating it yields CVSSGQRREQYI. The V and J genes are TRBV11-1 and TRBJ2-7, with D tentatively TRBD1 (6 bases). CDR1 SGHAT and CDR2 FQDESV come from the germline V gene (reference sequence). The CDR3 loop spans 12 amino acids.

To note about this clonotype: A single base separates this from a much larger clone, so it may be a read error. The chain employs TRBV4-2 and TRBJ2-1, with D possibly being TRBD2 (6 bases). The CDR3 runs 21 residues. From germline, CDR1 is LGHNA and CDR2 YNFKEQ. This chain's CDR3 is CVSSQDLVKITRRAEGNEQFF. The CDR3 DNA reads TGTGTCAGCAGCCAAGATCTCGTCAAAATCACCAGGAGGGCCGAAGGGAATGAGCAGTTCTTC.

This sequence joins TRBV29-1 and TRBJ2-7; the D call may be TRBD1 or TRBD2 (5 bases each). In germline, CDR1 is SQVTM, CDR2 ANQGSEA. The CDR3 covers 12 residues. V lost 6 bases to trimming and J lost 5 bases, with 14 bases between them. In nucleotides, the CDR3 is TGCAGCGTGAGGGACGGTGGGGACGAGCAGTACTTC. Translation: CSVRDGGDEQYF.

A note on this clonotype: A read error may produce the germline difference seen at one junction end. The J gene is TRBJ2-2, the V gene TRBV11-3; D ambiguous. Germline-derived CDR1 and CDR2 are SGHNT and YENEEA. There are 15 residues in the CDR3. CDR3 coding DNA: TGTACCAGCAGCCCCAGATCCAAGAACACCGGGGAGCTGTTTTTT. Translated: CTSSPRSKNTGELFF.

Remarks on this clonotype: A much larger clone sits a single nucleotide away, making a read error possible. This rearrangement joins TRBV28 to TRBJ2-7; 7 nucleotides agree with TRBD2. The CDR3 is made up of 11 amino acids. The V gene end was trimmed by 6 bases and the J gene end by 11 bases; junction bases not matched to a gene: 7. The germline V gene has CDR1 MDHEN and CDR2 SYDVKM. The CDR3 nucleotides read TGTGCCAGCAGCCGAAGCGGGACCGAGTACTTC. It translates to CASSRSGTEYF.

Worth noting for this clonotype: An end of the junction differs from the germline gene, which may be a read error. This rearrangement joins TRBV11-2 to TRBJ2-3; D remains ambiguous. Germline assignment: CDR1 SGHAT and CDR2 FQNNGV. The CDR3 length is 13 residues. The CDR3 DNA sequence: TGTGCCTGCAGGCTACAAGGCACAGATACGCAGTATTTT. It specifies CACRLQGTDTQYF.

This chain links TRBV6-1 with TRBJ2-4, with TRBD1 identical over 9 bases. CDR1 and CDR2 (germline): MNHNS, SASEGT. V shed 3 bases, J shed 0 bases, and the junction held 3 bases outside the gene matches. The CDR3 length is 16 residues. CDR3 sequence (DNA): TGTGCCAGCAGTGACCGGGACAGGGTAGCCAAAAACATTCAGTACTTC. Protein sequence: CASSDRDRVAKNIQYF.

For this clonotype: Sequence at one end of the junction differs from germline and may be a read error. The chain combines TRBV11-1 with TRBJ2-1; 7 bases map to TRBD2. The CDR3 is 15 residues long. Germline V gives CDR1 SGHAT, CDR2 FQDESV (reference sequence). CDR3 in DNA: TGTGCTAGCAGCCCGCGACCAGCGGGATACAATGAGCAGTTCTTC. Translated: CASSPRPAGYNEQFF.

The chain employs TRBV6-1 and TRBJ1-5; TRBD1 aligns across 8 bases. CDR3 size: 14 residues. With 7 bases clipped from V and 4 bases from J, the junction kept 6 bases outside the gene matches. Germline CDR1 MNHNS, CDR2 SASEGT. The CDR3 bases are TGTGCCAGCAATATTACAGGGGGGAATCAGCCCCAGCATTTT. Translation: CASNITGGNQPQHF.

This rearrangement joins TRBV11-2 to TRBJ2-3, with 7 bases matching TRBD1. CDR1 SGHAT and CDR2 FQNNGV come from the germline V gene. J was trimmed by 2 bases and V by 1 base; bases with no gene match: 3. This CDR3 has 15 amino acids. CDR3 DNA sequence: TGTGCCAGCAGCTTAGCTACAGGGGTCACAGATACGCAGTATTTT. Protein product: CASSLATGVTDTQYF. Filled out from reference TRBV11-2 and TRBJ2-3, the complete variable domain reads EAGVAQSPRYKIIEKRQSVAFWCNPISGHATLYWYQQILGQGPKLLIQFQNNGVVDDSQLPKDRFSAERLKGVDSTLKIQPAKLEDSAVYLCASSLATGVTDTQYFGPGTRLTVL.

This clonotype has only a few counts. V usage is TRBV29-1 and J usage is TRBJ2-7; D may be TRBD1 (5 bases). CDR1 and CDR2 from the germline V gene are SQVTM and ANQGSEA. The CDR3 consists of 11 residues. The CDR3 bases are TGCTCCCAACCAGGGTCCCACGAGCAGTACTTC. Translating gives CSQPGSHEQYF.

About this clonotype itself: Because it lacks the conserved phenylalanine or tryptophan at the end, this CDR3 is likely a read error. The rearrangement uses TRBV10-2 and TRBJ1-6; weak D call: TRBD1 (5 bases). The CDR3 runs 15 residues. Looked up from germline, CDR1 is WSHSY and CDR2 is SAAADI. CDR3 loop: CASSVRGGTDSLLHL. In DNA, the CDR3 is TGCGCCAGCAGTGTTCGGGGCGGGACGGATTCACTCCTCCACCTT.

The chain couples TRBV21-1 to TRBJ2-4; the DNA was not compared with TRBD1, the D call given in the table. TRBV21-1 is labeled a pseudogene. The CDR3 runs 12 residues. DNA of the CDR3: TGTGTCAGCATGAAAACCCGGGGCCGGATCAAATTC. As protein: CVSMKTRGRIKF.